Listed here is a single TCR beta chain. This table comes from immunoSEQ multiplex PCR, and its TCRdb copy is limited to in-frame clones, with some not included. The sample shows over 150,000 clones, about 80% of them seen only once. These data are taken from a study of blood T cell repertoires in COVID-19. Study at large: From T cells, B-cell-depleted T cells, or PBMCs came the material, which was cDNA or gDNA.

Ages ranged from about 18 to 89 years, with residence in approximately 23 US areas. This CDR3 is 12 amino acids long. V lost 5 bases and J lost 0, with 7 bases in between. Looked up from germline, CDR1 is SQVTM and CDR2 is ANQGSEA. The origin of this receptor is a man aged 45 to 65 who had recovered from COVID-19. Material: PBMCs or T cells enriched from blood (not recorded which). The chain is built from TRBV29-1 and TRBJ1-2; D is unclear. The CDR3 DNA reads TGCAGCGTTCTTGGGCCTAACTATGGCTACACCTTC. Translating it yields CSVLGPNYGYTF.